This passage covers 2 T cell receptor beta chains from one sample sequenced in a study of blood T cell repertoires in COVID-19 (dated by TCRdb to 2020 to 2021). The library was built by means of the immunoSEQ multiplex PCR assay. Imported from immuneACCESS, the table was reduced by TCRdb to in-frame sequences with V and J called. These copies leave out some clones; in studies compared against another copy, an unresolved V gene accounts for under half, and the cause of the remainder is not known. For this sample there are fewer than 150,000 clones; 85% to 90% appear just once. The ten largest clones take up around 4.7% of the sample. Material: peripheral blood. The receptors shown here come from a human donor in a cohort sampled during active COVID-19.

V gene TRBV10-2 combines with J gene TRBJ1-5; D ambiguous. The V and J ends lost 2 bases and 3 bases respectively, with 8 bases between them. In germline, CDR1 is WSHSY, CDR2 SAAADI. The CDR3 has 14 residues. CDR3 sequence: CASSEVSDNQPQHF. For the CDR3, the DNA is TGCGCCAGCAGTGAGGTGTCAGACAATCAGCCCCAGCATTTT.

This sequence joins TRBV5-1 and TRBJ2-6, with D possibly being TRBD1 (6 bases). Trimming removed 4 bases from V and 4 bases from J, with 12 bases in between. Germline-derived CDR1 and CDR2 are SGHRS and YFSETQ. The CDR3 consists of 15 residues. The CDR3 DNA reads TGCGCCAGCAGCCCTCAGGGGTCCGGGGCCAACGTCCTGACTTTC. Amino acid sequence: CASSPQGSGANVLTF.